A single sample gave rise to the 30 T cell receptor beta chains below, sequenced in a study of blood T cell repertoires in COVID-19. Data came from immunoSEQ multiplex PCR; TCRdb stores just in-frame clones and leaves some out. The data show more than 200,000 clones, 65% to 90% seen once. The sequencing sample was made of peripheral blood. Receptor source: a woman older than 75 with active or convalescent COVID-19.

The chain combines TRBV7-2 with TRBJ1-5, with 7 bases that match TRBD1. CDR1 and CDR2 (germline): SGHTA, FQGNSA. V lost 2 bases and J lost 4; bases outside the gene matches: 2. CDR3 length equals 14 residues. CDR3 amino acids: CASSLSQGNQPQHF. CDR3 in DNA: TGTGCCAGCAGCTTATCACAGGGGAATCAGCCCCAGCATTTT.

This chain links TRBV5-6 with TRBJ2-7; D unclear. Germline CDR1 SGHDT, CDR2 YYEEEE. The ends were cut back, 0 bases at V and 3 bases at J, with 13 bases in the middle. This CDR3 is 15 amino acids long. DNA of the CDR3: TGTGCCAGCAGCTTGGTGGTGAGAGGAAACTACGAGCAGTACTTC. As protein: CASSLVVRGNYEQYF.

The chain couples TRBV18 to TRBJ2-1; TRBD1 agrees at 12 bases. CDR1 and CDR2 (germline): KGHSH, LQKENI. The CDR3 consists of 19 residues. J gave up 8 bases and V 3 bases, and 17 bases lay outside the gene matches. CDR3 sequence reads: CASSPTARTGTGGRDEQFF. The CDR3 DNA is TGTGCCAGCTCACCCACCGCCAGAACCGGGACAGGGGGCCGCGATGAGCAGTTCTTC.

This clone was counted once. The chain has TRBV24-1 and TRBJ2-7; D may be TRBD2 (5 bases). The CDR3 runs 17 residues. Trimming took 0 bases from V and 3 from J, leaving 17 bases between them. Germline V gene data show CDR1 as KGHDR and CDR2 as SFDVKD. The CDR3 coding sequence is TGTGCCACCAGTGATTTGAGGGCAGGAGGAGCTAGCTACGAGCAGTACTTC. Protein sequence: CATSDLRAGGASYEQYF.

J is TRBJ2-1 and V is TRBV28; D possibly corresponds to TRBD2 (5 bases). Germline V gene lookup returns CDR1 MDHEN and CDR2 SYDVKM. The CDR3 runs to 12 residues. Trimming took 3 bases from V and 10 from J, leaving 10 bases between them. CDR3 DNA: TGTGCCAGCAGTTTGGCGCTAGCAGAGCAGTTCTTC. Encoded protein: CASSLALAEQFF. The complete variable domain, with remaining parts taken from reference TRBV28 and TRBJ2-1, reads DVKVTQSSRYLVKRTGEKVFLECVQDMDHENMFWYRQDPGLGLRLIYFSYDVKMKEKGDIPEGYSVSREKKERFSLILESASTNQTSMYLCASSLALAEQFFGPGTRLTVL.

This clone was counted a single time. DNA of the CDR3: TGTGCCAGCAGTGTAGCAGCCCTCGGACGGACAGGGAACACTGAAGCTTTCTTT. It encodes CASSVAALGRTGNTEAFF. V gene TRBV28 combines with J gene TRBJ1-1; 7 bases are shared with TRBD1. V shed 5 bases and J 1 base; nucleotides not matched to a gene: 16. The germline V gene encodes CDR1 MDHEN and CDR2 SYDVKM. The CDR3 is 18 amino acids.

The gene calls are TRBV19 and TRBJ2-3; 9 nucleotides align to TRBD2. The CDR3 is made up of 14 amino acids. Germline V gives CDR1 LNHDA, CDR2 SQIVND (reference sequence). With 5 bases clipped from V and 8 bases from J, the junction kept 8 bases outside the gene matches. The CDR3 loop is CASSSAGGPGTQYF. As DNA, the CDR3 is TGTGCCAGTAGTTCGGCGGGGGGGCCCGGTACGCAGTATTTT.

This clone came up once. The chain recombines TRBV19 with TRBJ2-7; a weak D match, TRBD2 (5 bases). This CDR3 contains 16 residues. The V end was cut by 4 bases, the J end by 0 bases, with 16 bases between. Looked up from germline, CDR1 is LNHDA and CDR2 is SQIVND (reference sequence). CDR3 sequence reads: CASSNEASGSSYEQYF. The CDR3 region has the DNA TGTGCCAGTAGTAACGAGGCCTCGGGAAGCTCCTACGAGCAGTACTTC.

The chain is built from TRBV28 and TRBJ1-2; a weak D match, TRBD1 (6 bases). This CDR3 is built from 12 residues. Germline V CDR1 and CDR2: MDHEN, SYDVKM. The V end was cut by 7 bases, the J end by 2 bases, with 8 bases between. CDR3 coding DNA: TGTGCCAGCACGGACAGAAACTATGGCTACACCTTC. It yields the protein CASTDRNYGYTF.

The chain joins TRBV6-1 to TRBJ1-3; D unresolved. V was trimmed by 1 base and J by 4 bases, leaving 8 bases between them. Germline V gene sequence: CDR1 MNHNS, CDR2 SASEGT. The CDR3 is 14 residues long. CDR3 DNA sequence: TGTGCCAGCAGTGAAGTGTCGGGAGGAAACACCATATATTTT. Amino acids: CASSEVSGGNTIYF.

V gene TRBV19 combines with J gene TRBJ1-1, with D unresolved. Germline CDR1 reads LNHDA; CDR2 reads SQIVND (reference sequence). V was shortened by 5 bases and J by 1 base, with 5 bases between the two germline ends. CDR3 length equals 12 residues. In DNA form, the CDR3 reads TGTGCCAGTAGTTTCCAGAACACTGAAGCTTTCTTT. Translating gives CASSFQNTEAFF.

The J gene is TRBJ2-3, the V gene TRBV7-9; 7 nucleotides agree with TRBD1. V lost 5 bases to trimming and J lost 4 bases; unmatched junction nucleotides: 9. The CDR3 covers 15 residues. CDR1 and CDR2 (germline): SEHNR, FQNEAQ (reference sequence). The CDR3 DNA reads as TGTGCCAGCAGCCCAGACAGGGCTGGGCCAGATACGCAGTATTTT. Translating gives CASSPDRAGPDTQYF.

The rearrangement uses TRBV5-5 and TRBJ1-5, with D hard to call. Germline CDR1 is SGHKS and CDR2 is YYEKEE (reference sequence). This CDR3 comprises 18 residues. V dropped 1 base and J dropped 6 bases, with 23 bases sitting between them. DNA for the CDR3: TGTGCCAGCAGCTTGAGTTCCGTGGCCGGAGATGGTGGTCAGCCCCAGCATTTT. Translation: CASSLSSVAGDGGQPQHF.

On this clone: The germline gene is not matched at one end of the junction; a read error may be the cause. The gene calls are TRBV5-4 and TRBJ2-1, with TRBD2 matching 11 bases. Germline CDR1 SGHNT, CDR2 YYREEE (reference sequence). The CDR3 is made up of 15 amino acids. CDR3 sequence reads: CASSLGGLAEGILVF. The CDR3 coding sequence is TGTGCCAGCAGCTTGGGGGGACTAGCGGAGGGGATTTTGGTCTTC.

The V call is TRBV23-1, the J call TRBJ1-6; D perhaps matches TRBD1 (6 bases). TRBV23-1 is labeled an ORF, and its function is uncertain. V lost 7 bases to trimming and J lost 10 bases, with 26 bases between them. The CDR3 length is 17 residues. CDR3 loop: CASTAGLGGHPGSPLHF. The DNA of the CDR3 is TGCGCCAGCACTGCTGGGTTGGGGGGGCACCCCGGCTCACCCCTCCACTTT.

The rearrangement joins TRBV14 to TRBJ1-1; 7 bases are shared with TRBD1. Trimming removed 4 bases from V and 5 bases from J; junction bases left unmatched: 4. Germline-derived CDR1 and CDR2 are SGHDN and FVKESK. This CDR3 has 13 residues. The chain's CDR3 is CASSRLQGTEAFF. The DNA for the CDR3 is TGTGCCAGCAGCCGCTTACAGGGGACTGAAGCTTTCTTT.

J is TRBJ2-7 and V is TRBV28; D call uncertain. This CDR3 region has 16 residues. The V end was cut by 4 bases, the J end by 0 bases, with 16 bases between. CDR1 MDHEN and CDR2 SYDVKM come from the germline V gene. The CDR3 reads CASSSIGTEHSYEQYF. CDR3 DNA sequence: TGTGCCAGCAGTTCCATAGGCACAGAACACTCCTACGAGCAGTACTTC.

The CDR3 DNA reads as TGTGCCAGCAGCTTAGTGACGGGACAGGTGGCCACTGAAGCTTTCTTT. It translates to CASSLVTGQVATEAFF. This chain connects TRBV7-2 to TRBJ1-1; 8 nucleotides match TRBD1. The ends lost 1 base at V and 4 bases at J; junction bases unmatched: 8. Germline values: CDR1 SGHTA, CDR2 FQGNSA. The CDR3 consists of 16 residues.

This clone has just one count. This rearrangement joins TRBV28 to TRBJ2-1; 8 bases agree with TRBD2. Germline CDR1 MDHEN, CDR2 SYDVKM. Germline trimming cut 5 bases from V and 2 bases from J; bases unmatched to any gene: 5. This CDR3 has 15 amino acids. CDR3 amino acids: CASSIPGGAYNEQFF. Here the CDR3 DNA reads TGTGCCAGCAGTATCCCCGGGGGGGCCTACAATGAGCAGTTCTTC.

The genes are TRBV7-9 and TRBJ1-5; D may be TRBD1 (5 bases). V was trimmed by 3 bases and J by 7 bases, leaving 16 bases between them. The CDR3 contains 15 residues. Per germline, CDR1 SEHNR and CDR2 FQNEAQ (reference sequence). This CDR3 reads CASSLGRSSIQPQHF. The CDR3 nucleotides read TGTGCCAGCAGCTTGGGGCGGTCGTCTATCCAGCCCCAGCATTTT.

The chain links TRBV30 to TRBJ2-2; 13 nucleotides line up with TRBD2. The V gene's germline CDR1 is GTSNPN and CDR2 SVGIG (reference sequence). Trimming at V came to 4 bases and at J to 1 base, leaving 3 bases not matched to a gene. The CDR3 consists of 16 residues. The CDR3 sequence is CAWTRLAGGNTGELFF. In DNA form, the CDR3 reads TGTGCCTGGACCAGACTAGCGGGAGGGAACACCGGGGAGCTGTTTTTT.

The chain's CDR3 is CASSPAEVGNYGYTF. The CDR3 DNA sequence: TGCGCCAGCAGCCCCGCGGAGGTAGGGAACTATGGCTACACCTTC. The rearrangement joins TRBV4-1 to TRBJ1-2; D not certain. This CDR3 is built from 15 residues. Germline lookup yields CDR1 MGHRA and CDR2 YSYEKL. Trimming left V 4 bases short and J 2 bases short, with 14 bases between.

The chain has TRBV28 and TRBJ2-1; 10 bases line up with TRBD2. Trimming took 10 bases from V and 7 from J; bases not matched to a gene: 7. Germline V gives CDR1 MDHEN, CDR2 SYDVKM. The CDR3 spans 13 residues. CDR3 in DNA: TGTGCCATTCCTAGCGGGGGTGGTAATGAGCAGTTCTTC. Translation: CAIPSGGGNEQFF.

This sequence joins TRBV5-8 and TRBJ1-2, with D unclear. Germline-derived CDR1 and CDR2 are SGHTS and YDEGEE. CDR3 length: 12 residues. V lost 2 bases, J lost 8 bases, and 10 bases lay in between. CDR3 coding DNA: TGTGCCAGCAGCTTCCCCCGGGTGGGCTACACCTTC. Amino acids: CASSFPRVGYTF.

The CDR3 DNA follows: TGTGCCAGCTCACCGGACAGTTATAATTCACCCCTCCACTTT. This codes for CASSPDSYNSPLHF. The J gene is TRBJ1-6, the V gene TRBV18, with D possibly being TRBD1 (6 bases). V lost 3 bases and J 4 bases, leaving 7 bases between the germline ends. Germline V gene data show CDR1 as KGHSH and CDR2 as LQKENI. This CDR3 comprises 14 residues.

The V call is TRBV5-1, the J call TRBJ1-1; possible D gene TRBD1, 6 bases. CDR3 size: 14 residues. Looked up from germline, CDR1 is SGHRS and CDR2 is YFSETQ. V was pared by 4 bases and J by 6 bases, with 16 bases between. The CDR3 loop reads CASSVQTGMAEAFF. Here the CDR3 DNA reads TGCGCCAGCAGCGTACAGACAGGTATGGCTGAAGCTTTCTTT.

J is TRBJ1-1 and V is TRBV3-1 (or the pseudogene TRBV3-2); TRBD1 matches at 7 bases. Germline CDR1 is LGHDT and CDR2 is YNNKEL (reference sequence). The J segment lost 4 bases and the V segment lost 4 bases, leaving 12 bases of the junction unmatched. The CDR3 loop spans 16 amino acids. CDR3 sequence: CASSLGGQHRGTEAFF. The CDR3 region has the DNA TGTGCCAGCAGCCTAGGGGGACAGCACCGGGGCACTGAAGCTTTCTTT.

This chain joins TRBV2 and TRBJ2-5, with 7 bases matching TRBD1. This CDR3 region has 15 residues. Trimming took 3 bases from V and 4 from J; bases not matched to a gene: 8. Germline loops: CDR1 SNHLY, CDR2 FYNNEI. Written as DNA, the CDR3 is TGTGCCAGCAGTGATAGACAGGGCTCGGGAGAGACCCAGTACTTC. Its protein is CASSDRQGSGETQYF.

A remark on this clone: The sample has other DNA sequences that encode this CDR3 too. The CDR3 bases are TGTGCCAGCAGCCAAGATTTGCGCAGGGGATTCTCTGGAAACACCATATATTTT. Translation gives CASSQDLRRGFSGNTIYF. V and J are TRBV3-1 (or the pseudogene TRBV3-2) and TRBJ1-3; perhaps TRBD1 as D (6 bases). The CDR3 is 18 amino acids. CDR1 and CDR2 from the germline V gene are LGHDT and YNNKEL (reference sequence). Trimming left V 0 bases short and J 0 bases short, with 15 bases between.

This chain links TRBV3-1 (or the pseudogene TRBV3-2) with TRBJ2-2; 9 bases align to TRBD1. This CDR3 has 18 residues. CDR1 is LGHDT, CDR2 YNNKEL, per germline (reference sequence). V lost 2 bases and J lost 4; bases outside the gene matches: 11. Written as DNA, the CDR3 is TGTGCCAGCAGCCAAACCGGGACAGGGCCTATGGGCACCGGGGAGCTGTTTTTT. Amino acids: CASSQTGTGPMGTGELFF.